Listed below are T cell receptor beta chains from one sample, sequenced in a study of T cell responses to AZD1222 COVID-19 vaccine. Data came from immunoSEQ multiplex PCR; TCRdb stores just in-frame clones and leaves some out. The table records about 120,000 clones, about 88% of them present only once. The material was peripheral blood, obtained 28 days after the second AZD1222 dose. Source of these receptors: an adult who received the AZD1222 COVID-19 vaccine. The CDR3 runs from the conserved cysteine through the conserved F or W. D genes are given only for firm matches. Only part of the rows carry a size: once, few, many, or a class if the clone is expanded.

TRBJ1-2,-,TRBD1,TRBV19,TGTGCCAGTAGTATACCAGGGGGGGGTATCGGCTACACCTTC,CASSIPGGGIGYTF
TRBJ1-4,-,-,TRBV2,TGTGCCAGCAGCCCGGACAGAATCGAAAAACTGTTTTTT,CASSPDRIEKLFF
TRBJ2-3,-,TRBD2,TRBV6-5,TGTGCCAGCAGCCCCACTAGCGGGGGGGCAAATACGCAGTATTTT,CASSPTSGGANTQYF
TRBJ1-5,-,-,TRBV21-1,TGTGCCAGCAGCAAAACCCGGGCACAGCCCCAGCATTTT,CASSKTRAQPQHF
TRBJ2-2,-,TRBD1,TRBV9,TGTGCCAGCAGCGTGTCCGGGACAGGGGGCACCGGGGAGCTGTTTTTT,CASSVSGTGGTGELFF
TRBJ1-3,-,-,TRBV11-3,TGTGCCAGCAGCCCACCGGTCGGGGTAAACACCATATATTTT,CASSPPVGVNTIYF
TRBJ1-1,-,-,TRBV10-1,TGCGCCAGCAGTGAGAACGGAGACACTGAAGCTTTCTTT,CASSENGDTEAFF
TRBJ1-6,-,-,TRBV28,TGTGCCAGCACGGGGAATAATTCACCCCTCCACTTT,CASTGNNSPLHF
TRBJ1-1,-,TRBD1,TRBV6-2/TRBV6-3,TGTGCCAGCAGTTACTTGAGCGGACAGGGACTCATGAACACTGAAGCTTTCTTT,CASSYLSGQGLMNTEAFF
TRBJ1-4,-,-,TRBV4-1,TGCGCCAGCAGCCAAGATTTAGGGAGGTCGGCTAATGAAAAACTGTTTTTT,CASSQDLGRSANEKLFF
TRBJ2-6,-,-,TRBV6-5,TGTGCCAGCAGTTTCAGCTCTGGGGCCAACGTCCTGACTTTC,CASSFSSGANVLTF
TRBJ2-5,-,-,TRBV5-1,TGCGCCAGCAGCCGTGACGGACAAGAGACCCAGTACTTC,CASSRDGQETQYF
TRBJ2-7,many,-,TRBV7-9,TGTGCCAGCAGCCGAGGGACCGAGCAGTACTTC,CASSRGTEQYF
TRBJ1-5,-,TRBD1,TRBV9,TGTGCCAGCAGCCGGGACAGCCACAATCAGCCCCAGCATTTT,CASSRDSHNQPQHF
TRBJ2-1,-,TRBD2,TRBV28,TGTGCCAGCAGTACGGGACTAGCGGGGGGGCCATCCGAGCAGTTCTTC,CASSTGLAGGPSEQFF
TRBJ1-2,-,-,TRBV11-2,TGTGCCAGCAGCCGGGGGGACTTCGACCGGGGCTACACCTTC,CASSRGDFDRGYTF
TRBJ1-1,-,-,TRBV5-1,TGCGCCAGCAGCTTCGGGGGGCGTAGGACTGAAGCTTTCTTT,CASSFGGRRTEAFF
TRBJ1-2,-,TRBD1,TRBV28,TGTGCCACCAACGGCCGGGACAGCCAAACTAACTATGGCTACACCTTC,CATNGRDSQTNYGYTF
TRBJ1-2,-,TRBD1,TRBV24-1,TGTGCCACCAGTGATTTGCAAATAGGGACAGATTCCGGCTACACCTTC,CATSDLQIGTDSGYTF
TRBJ2-7,-,-,TRBV11-2,TGTGCCAGCAGCTTAACGACGGATACCTACGAGCAGTACTTC,CASSLTTDTYEQYF
TRBJ1-2,once,-,TRBV4-3,TGCGCCAGCAGCCAAGAGGGGGAGTACAAAGGCTACACCTTC,CASSQEGEYKGYTF
TRBJ1-1,-,TRBD1,TRBV3-1/TRBV3-2,TGTGCCAGCAGCCCGAATACAGGGGGCGGCACTGAAGCTTTCTTT,CASSPNTGGGTEAFF
TRBJ1-3,-,-,TRBV30,TGTGCCTGGAGTGTGGGGGCCATCTCTGGAAACACCATATATTTT,CAWSVGAISGNTIYF
TRBJ2-5,-,TRBD1,TRBV19,TGTGCCAGTAGTATACCAGGGGGCGGTGGGACCCAGTACTTC,CASSIPGGGGTQYF
TRBJ2-5,-,-,TRBV4-1,TGCGCCAGCAGCCTCCTGAGGGGGGAGACCCAGTACTTC,CASSLLRGETQYF
TRBJ1-5,once,-,TRBV6-1,TGTGCCAGCAGTGAAGGCAGCCCTTCTATCAATCAGCCCCAGCATTTT,CASSEGSPSINQPQHF